The 16 T cell receptor beta chains reported below all come from one sample, sequenced in a study of T cell repertoires in cytomegalovirus infection. TCRdb reprocessed the reads with MiXCR, giving one entry per CDR3 protein. The sample has 200,000 or so distinct CDR3 sequences; 38% are singletons. Which antigens these TCRs recognize remains unknown. Sequenced material: CD8+ T cells from cultured PBMCs, taken from culture after CMV antigen stimulation. The receptors shown here come from a human donor in good health (CMV status not recorded). Some clones in this sample may be carry-over from other donors' samples.

This sequence joins TRBV7-8 and TRBJ2-2; D gene ambiguous. Germline loops: CDR1 SGHVS, CDR2 FQNEAQ. Trimming removed 8 bases from V and 7 bases from J, with 11 bases in between. The CDR3 consists of 12 residues. CDR3 sequence reads: CASLLRVGELFF. The CDR3 nucleotides read TGTGCCAGCCTCTTAAGGGTCGGGGAGCTGTTTTTT.

This chain uses TRBV28 with TRBJ1-1, with no clear D. V shed 2 bases and J shed 3 bases, with 10 bases lying between them. This CDR3 comprises 14 residues. Germline CDR1 reads MDHEN; CDR2 reads SYDVKM. The CDR3 spells CASSLSRRDTEAFF. The CDR3 DNA is TGTGCCAGCAGTTTAAGTAGGAGAGACACTGAAGCTTTCTTT.

A few counts support this clonotype. The rearrangement links TRBV2 to TRBJ2-7; 7 bases are a match to TRBD2. V lost 2 bases, J lost 3 bases, and 13 bases stayed unmatched. In germline, CDR1 is SNHLY, CDR2 FYNNEI. The length of the CDR3 is 17 residues. CDR3 nucleotides: TGTGCCAGCAGTGAATCGGCTAGCGGTGATACCTTCTACGAGCAGTACTTC. The encoded protein is CASSESASGDTFYEQYF.

This clonotype was observed a single time. V is TRBV12-3 or TRBV12-4 and J is TRBJ2-5; 9 bases are shared with TRBD2. The CDR3 totals 17 residues. Trimming removed 5 bases from V and 0 bases from J; junction bases left unmatched: 10. CDR3 bases: TGTGCCAGCAGTCCGACCGGGACTAGCAAAAACCAAGAGACCCAGTACTTC. Translation gives CASSPTGTSKNQETQYF.

On this clonotype itself: Without the conserved terminal phenylalanine or tryptophan, this CDR3 likely stems from a read error. This chain uses TRBV20-1 with TRBJ2-7, with D perhaps TRBD1 or TRBD2 (5 bases each). V was clipped by 6 bases and J by 7 bases, with 16 bases between them. CDR3 size: 12 residues. Germline CDR1 reads DFQATT; CDR2 reads SNEGSKA (reference sequence). CDR3 coding DNA: TGCAGTGCAAGGGACGTGGGGTCGGAGCAGTACTTA. It yields the protein CSARDVGSEQYL.

This clonotype turned up a few times. The chain combines TRBV7-4 with TRBJ2-1; 12 positions agree with TRBD2. The CDR3 sequence is 17 residues long. Germline CDR1 reads SGHVT; CDR2 reads SQSDAQ. The V and J ends lost 5 bases and 2 bases, in that order; junction bases with no gene match: 7. Here the CDR3 DNA reads TGTGCCAGCAGCCCTAGAAGGACTAGCGGGACCTACAATGAGCAGTTCTTC. It codes for CASSPRRTSGTYNEQFF.

This clonotype was picked up a small number of times. The CDR3 DNA reads as TGTGCCAGCAGTGAAACAATCGGCAGGGTGGCAGATACGCAGTATTTT. Residues: CASSETIGRVADTQYF. The chain uses TRBV6-1 and TRBJ2-3; TRBD1 might be the D (5 bases). Between the trimmed V and J ends, which lost 2 bases and 4 bases, there was a span of 16 bases. The germline gives CDR1 MNHNS, CDR2 SASEGT. CDR3 length: 16 residues.

This clonotype has a count of ten or more. This rearrangement joins TRBV18 to TRBJ1-6; D may be TRBD1 (5 bases). CDR3 length equals 15 residues. The V gene lost 1 base and the J gene lost 7 bases, with 11 bases spanning the gap. From germline, CDR1 is KGHSH and CDR2 LQKENI. The CDR3 spells CASSPRGGGNSPLHF. In DNA form, the CDR3 reads TGTGCCAGCTCACCACGGGGTGGGGGGAATTCACCCCTCCACTTT. The whole variable domain, filled in from reference TRBV18 and TRBJ1-6, reads NAGVMQNPRHLVRRRGQEARLRCSPMKGHSHVYWYRQLPEEGLKFMVYLQKENIIDESGMPKERFSAEFPKEGPSILRIQQVVRGDSAAYFCASSPRGGGNSPLHFGNGTRLTVT.

The gene calls are TRBV19 and TRBJ1-5; D gene uncertain. Trimming removed 3 bases at V and 1 base at J, with 10 bases between. The CDR3 totals 15 residues. Per the germline V gene, CDR1 is LNHDA and CDR2 is SQIVND (reference sequence). CDR3 in amino acids: CASSIRFWSNQPQHF. Here the CDR3 DNA reads TGTGCCAGTAGTATTAGATTTTGGAGCAATCAGCCCCAGCATTTT.

This CDR3 reads CASMGGGYQPQHF. The CDR3, as DNA: TGTGCCAGCATGGGTGGGGGGTATCAGCCCCAGCATTTT. This chain links TRBV6-6 with TRBJ1-5, with D maybe TRBD1 (5 bases). CDR3 length equals 13 residues. Trimming stripped 7 bases from V and 5 bases from J, with 12 bases between. Germline V CDR1 and CDR2: MNHNY, SVGAGI (reference sequence).

Only a few counts were recorded for this clonotype. The chain links TRBV15 to TRBJ2-2; maybe TRBD2 (5 bases). This CDR3 has 19 residues. Germline assignment: CDR1 LNHNV and CDR2 YYDKDF (reference sequence). The ends were cut back, 0 bases at V and 0 bases at J, with 17 bases in the middle. CDR3: CATSRDIKEAEPNTGELFF. The CDR3 DNA is TGTGCCACCAGCAGAGATATTAAGGAGGCGGAGCCGAACACCGGGGAGCTGTTTTTT.

This clonotype was detected a few times. The V and J genes are TRBV29-1 and TRBJ2-2; 9 nucleotides align to TRBD1. The CDR3 covers 15 residues. The ends lost 2 bases at V and 8 bases at J; junction bases unmatched: 9. From germline, CDR1 is SQVTM and CDR2 ANQGSEA. CDR3 DNA: TGCAGCGTTGAAACCTTACAGGGGGCATTGGGGGAGCTGTTTTTT. Translating it yields CSVETLQGALGELFF.

The chain is built from TRBV7-8 and TRBJ2-5; D could derive from TRBD1 or TRBD2 (5 bases each). Trimming took 4 bases from V and 2 from J, leaving 23 bases between them. Germline CDR1 is SGHVS and CDR2 is FQNEAQ. The CDR3 loop spans 18 amino acids. CDR3 protein: CASSSAPLMGEQQETQYF. CDR3 nucleotide sequence: TGTGCCAGCAGCTCCGCGCCCCTCATGGGGGAACAACAAGAGACCCAGTACTTC.

This clonotype was seen only a few times. The genes are TRBV7-9 and TRBJ2-2; D remains unclear. Germline V gene data show CDR1 as SEHNR and CDR2 as FQNEAQ (reference sequence). CDR3 length: 11 amino acids. The ends were cut back, 4 bases at V and 7 bases at J, with 4 bases in the middle. This CDR3 reads CASSSHGELFF. CDR3 nucleotide sequence: TGTGCCAGCAGCTCGCACGGGGAGCTGTTTTTT.

Notes on this clonotype: Because it lacks the conserved phenylalanine or tryptophan at the end, this CDR3 is likely a read error. The chain couples TRBV6-6 to TRBJ2-1; 7 bases align to TRBD1. Per germline, CDR1 MNHNY and CDR2 SVGAGI (reference sequence). This CDR3 region has 15 residues. Trimming at V came to 0 bases and at J to 9 bases, leaving 8 bases not matched to a gene. The CDR3 spells CASSYSRQGIVEQFL. The CDR3 DNA is TGTGCCAGCAGTTACTCAAGACAGGGAATTGTTGAGCAGTTCCTC.

The chain uses TRBV5-6 and TRBJ2-7; maybe TRBD2 (6 bases). The CDR3 length is 14 residues. V dropped 4 bases and J dropped 6 bases, with 17 bases sitting between them. Per germline, CDR1 SGHDT and CDR2 YYEEEE. This CDR3 reads CASSAGTPLIEQYF. In DNA form, the CDR3 reads TGTGCCAGCAGCGCCGGGACTCCTCTGATCGAGCAGTACTTC.